This T cell receptor beta chain derives from a study of blood T cell repertoires in COVID-19. On the study more broadly: Sites in the United States, Italy and Spain provided acute and convalescent COVID-19 samples.

The CDR3 consists of 13 residues. V shed 0 bases and J shed 5 bases, with 9 bases lying between them. CDR1 and CDR2 (germline): SGDLS, YYNGEE. While infection was still active, Seattle patients were enrolled and then followed longitudinally. Sequencing used immunoSEQ multiplex PCR; TCRdb keeps in-frame clones, though not all of them. This table has around 310,000 clones, 90% appearing once. This TCR derives from a woman younger than 45 with COVID-19, enrolled during active disease. The rearrangement joins TRBV9 to TRBJ2-7; D uncertain. Sequenced input: peripheral blood. Here the CDR3 reads CASSVGPSNEQYF. CDR3 in DNA: TGTGCCAGCAGCGTAGGCCCTAGTAACGAGCAGTACTTC.